This T cell receptor beta chain stems from a study of long-term antiretroviral therapy in people with HIV. Study outcomes and limitations: ART adherence, viral resistance and therapy changes went unrecorded. Blood in the study was drawn between the mid-2000s and the late 2010s, possibly under older ART regimens, which may be less effective than current ones.

It was version v3.0 of the immunoSEQ assay that was run at survey level. A target of about 35,000-50,000 T-cell genomes per sample was set for sequencing. The assay was immunoSEQ multiplex PCR, and TCRdb's table has in-frame clones only and misses some. Of about 33,000 clones in the sample, around 80% were seen once. Comment on this clone: The antigen remains undetermined.

Before DNA extraction, roughly 0.95-10 million cryopreserved PBMC were held in the samples. The CDR3 totals 15 residues. Germline V lookup: CDR1 SGHRS, CDR2 YFSETQ. V was cut by 0 bases and J by 5 bases, with 14 bases left in between. This clonotype was sampled from a woman aged 50 to 65 with HIV. The sequences come from unsorted PBMCs, collected 2 years after starting antiretroviral therapy. The rearrangement joins TRBV5-1 to TRBJ1-2; D not resolved. The CDR3 DNA sequence: TGCGCCAGCAGCTTGGGACGAGCTGGCTTATATGGCTACACCTTC. Translating gives CASSLGRAGLYGYTF.